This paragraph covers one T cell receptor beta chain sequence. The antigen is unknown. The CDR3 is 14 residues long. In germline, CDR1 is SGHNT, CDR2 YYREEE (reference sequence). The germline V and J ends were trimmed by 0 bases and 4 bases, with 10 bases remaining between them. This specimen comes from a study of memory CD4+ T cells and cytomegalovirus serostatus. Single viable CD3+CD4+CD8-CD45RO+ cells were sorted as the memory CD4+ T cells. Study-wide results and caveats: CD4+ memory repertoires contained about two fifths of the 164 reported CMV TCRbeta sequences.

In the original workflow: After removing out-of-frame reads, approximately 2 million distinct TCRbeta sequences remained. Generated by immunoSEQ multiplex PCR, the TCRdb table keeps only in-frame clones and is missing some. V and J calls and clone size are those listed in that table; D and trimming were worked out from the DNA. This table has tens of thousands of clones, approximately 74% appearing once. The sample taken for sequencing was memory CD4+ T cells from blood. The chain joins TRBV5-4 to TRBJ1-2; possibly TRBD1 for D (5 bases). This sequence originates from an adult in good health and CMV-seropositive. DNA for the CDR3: TGTGCCAGCAGCTTGGAATGGGGGTTCTATGGCTACACCTTC. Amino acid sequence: CASSLEWGFYGYTF.